Presented here are 15 T cell receptor beta chains from one specimen sequenced in a study of CD8+ T cells in alopecia areata. Noted treatment: oral pan-JAK inhibitor, 5-10 mg twice daily. Following extraction, RNA underwent reverse transcription to cDNA, which served as the sequencing template. The protocol was immunoSEQ multiplex PCR, while the TCRdb copy is restricted to in-frame clones and leaves out a portion. Of approximately 210,000 clones listed, around 66% are singletons. The sequences come from CD4+ T cells sorted from blood, collected at week 4, from a patient treated with tofacitinib. These receptors all stem from a human donor with alopecia areata.

The gene calls are TRBV4-3 and TRBJ1-5; D is undetermined. The V end was cut by 3 bases, the J end by 7 bases, with 13 bases between. The CDR3 contains 14 residues. CDR1 and CDR2 (germline): LGHNA, YSLEER. The chain's CDR3 is CASSQGWYGQPQHF. The CDR3 DNA reads TGCGCCAGCAGCCAGGGTTGGTACGGGCAGCCCCAGCATTTT.

The chain links TRBV6-6 to TRBJ2-3, with 7 bases identical to TRBD1. The ends lost 6 bases at V and 3 bases at J; junction bases unmatched: 6. The CDR3 spans 14 residues. Germline CDR1 MNHNY, CDR2 SVGAGI (reference sequence). The CDR3 nucleotides are TGTGCCAGCAGCGACAGGGTTTTGACAGATACGCAGTATTTT. Translating it yields CASSDRVLTDTQYF.

This chain uses TRBV7-9 with TRBJ1-5; TRBD1 aligns across 8 bases. CDR3 length: 14 amino acids. From germline, CDR1 is SEHNR and CDR2 FQNEAQ (reference sequence). Trimming took 4 bases from V and 4 from J; bases not matched to a gene: 3. The CDR3 reads CASSSGGGNQPQHF. Written as DNA, the CDR3 is TGTGCCAGCAGCTCAGGGGGCGGAAATCAGCCCCAGCATTTT.

CDR3 DNA: TGCGCCAGCAGCTTGGGCCCAGGAGGGACGGCGAACACTGAAGCTTTCTTT. Protein product: CASSLGPGGTANTEAFF. This rearrangement joins TRBV5-1 to TRBJ1-1; D may be TRBD1 (5 bases). This CDR3 has 17 residues. The V gene's germline CDR1 is SGHRS and CDR2 YFSETQ. V dropped 0 bases and J dropped 1 base, with 16 bases sitting between them.

The chain couples TRBV29-1 to TRBJ1-1; no clear D gene. V was shortened by 7 bases and J by 2 bases, with 14 bases between the two germline ends. The CDR3 runs 13 residues. Germline CDR1 is SQVTM and CDR2 is ANQGSEA. The CDR3 DNA sequence: TGCAGCGCCTCGAAGGGTACTAACACTGAAGCTTTCTTT. It is translated as CSASKGTNTEAFF.

This clone was counted many times. The chain joins TRBV12-5 to TRBJ2-5; the D is unclear. This CDR3 is built from 14 residues. The germline V gene encodes CDR1 LGHNT and CDR2 FRNRAP. V was cut by 4 bases and J by 4 bases, with 13 bases left in between. The CDR3 sequence is CASGSRPLLETQYF. The CDR3 DNA reads as TGTGCTAGTGGTTCCCGTCCTCTCCTAGAGACCCAGTACTTC.

The rearrangement joins TRBV2 to TRBJ1-1, with a tentative D call TRBD1 (6 bases). V lost 6 bases, J lost 4 bases, and 9 bases lay in between. Per germline, CDR1 SNHLY and CDR2 FYNNEI. The CDR3 is made up of 12 amino acids. The CDR3: CASRQGGTEAFF. In nucleotides, the CDR3 is TGTGCCAGCAGACAGGGCGGCACTGAAGCTTTCTTT.

The CDR3 bases are TGTGCCACCAGCGACGGACGGATCAATCAGCCCCAGCATTTT. This sequence encodes CATSDGRINQPQHF. The J gene is TRBJ1-5, the V gene TRBV15; no reliable D call. Germline V lookup: CDR1 LNHNV, CDR2 YYDKDF (reference sequence). This CDR3 has 14 amino acids. V lost 5 bases and J lost 3, with 11 bases in between.

CDR3 residues: CASSPGQGAVGEQYF. In DNA, the CDR3 is TGTGCCAGCAGCCCGGGACAGGGGGCGGTTGGCGAGCAGTACTTC. The chain links TRBV7-2 to TRBJ2-7; 12 bases match TRBD1. The CDR3 consists of 15 residues. Trimming took 5 bases from V and 6 from J; bases not matched to a gene: 8. Germline assignment: CDR1 SGHTA and CDR2 FQGNSA.

The chain combines TRBV2 with TRBJ2-2, with D tentatively TRBD1 (5 bases). With 7 bases removed from V and 6 bases from J, the gap between germline ends came to 12 bases. The germline gives CDR1 SNHLY, CDR2 FYNNEI. This CDR3 has 13 residues. CDR3 amino acids: CASIRRVAGELFF. The CDR3 DNA reads TGTGCCAGCATCCGCAGGGTGGCCGGGGAGCTGTTTTTT.

Written as DNA, the CDR3 is TGCGCCAGCAGCGATGGGACAGGGAACACCGGGGAGCTGTTTTTT. Residues: CASSDGTGNTGELFF. The chain couples TRBV5-1 to TRBJ2-2, with 8 bases aligning to TRBD1. CDR1 is SGHRS and CDR2 is YFSETQ in the germline V gene. The CDR3 contains 15 residues. The V and J ends lost 4 bases and 1 base, in that order; junction bases with no gene match: 3.

The chain has TRBV6-5 and TRBJ1-5; D remains unclear. The CDR3 has 13 amino acids. Germline assignment: CDR1 MNHEY and CDR2 SVGAGI. The V and J ends lost 6 bases and 4 bases respectively, with 10 bases between them. The CDR3 loop reads CASRLDGNQPQHF. In nucleotides, the CDR3 is TGTGCCAGCAGGCTAGACGGGAATCAGCCCCAGCATTTT.

This chain uses TRBV7-2 with TRBJ2-2; 7 bases agree with TRBD1. Germline CDR1 reads SGHTA; CDR2 reads FQGNSA. With V trimmed by 5 bases and J by 8 bases, 8 bases remained unmatched. CDR3 length equals 14 residues. The CDR3 region is CASSPQGVRGELFF. The CDR3 DNA sequence: TGTGCCAGCAGCCCTCAGGGGGTTAGGGGGGAGCTGTTTTTT.

This clone was counted a few times. The chain employs TRBV2 and TRBJ2-7; possible D gene TRBD1, 6 bases. V was trimmed by 6 bases and J by 2 bases, leaving 14 bases between them. The germline V gene has CDR1 SNHLY and CDR2 FYNNEI. The CDR3 consists of 14 residues. This CDR3 is CASRGQGKTYEQYF. The CDR3 nucleotides read TGTGCCAGCAGGGGTCAGGGGAAAACCTACGAGCAGTACTTC. The whole variable domain, filled in from reference TRBV2 and TRBJ2-7, reads EPEVTQTPSHQVTQMGQEVILRCVPISNHLYFYWYRQILGQKVEFLVSFYNNEISEKSEIFDDQFSVERPDGSNFTLKIRSTKLEDSAMYFCASRGQGKTYEQYFGPGTRLTVT.

V gene TRBV15 combines with J gene TRBJ1-1; 7 bases are shared with TRBD1. Germline loops: CDR1 LNHNV, CDR2 YYDKDF (reference sequence). The CDR3 loop spans 14 amino acids. V shed 3 bases and J 0 bases; nucleotides not matched to a gene: 1. CDR3 region: CATSSGTVNTEAFF. Written as DNA, the CDR3 is TGTGCCACCAGCAGCGGGACAGTGAACACTGAAGCTTTCTTT.